A single TCR beta chain is shown here with its context. This sample is drawn from a study of control samples from healthy donors and cancer patients. Profiling relied on immunoSEQ multiplex PCR, and the TCRdb table lists in-frame clones only, not all of them. This sample has more than 150,000 clones, with over 90% found just once. The sequencing input was blood. This receptor was identified in a man aged 45 to 65 in good health.

CDR3 bases: TGTGCCAGTAGTATGGATCCCGGGACCCGCGGTACGCAGTATTTT. It encodes CASSMDPGTRGTQYF. This chain links TRBV19 with TRBJ2-3; D may be TRBD1 or TRBD2 (5 bases each). Trimming removed 3 bases at V and 8 bases at J, with 18 bases between. CDR1 and CDR2 (germline): LNHDA, SQIVND (reference sequence). This CDR3 has 15 residues. Based on the CDR3 plus reference TRBV19 and TRBJ2-3, the full variable domain is DGGITQSPKYLFRKEGQNVTLSCEQNLNHDAMYWYRQDPGQGLRLIYYSQIVNDFQKGDIAEGYSVSREKKESFPLTVTSAQKNPTAFYLCASSMDPGTRGTQYFGPGTRLTVL.